The text below deals with one T cell receptor (beta chain). The antigen is undetermined. This record comes from a study of beta chain features in type 1 diabetes. The study, taken as a whole, reports: The question of HLA type influencing TCRB rearrangement was one that remained unresolved here. The naive, central memory and Treg TCRB repertoires of patients appeared to be more similar to one another than those of healthy donors. There was a moderate but significant shortening of TCRB CDR3s in all four CD4+ subsets of Type 1 diabetes patients. It was possible that PCR favored shorter templates, equally so in patients and controls.

Per the germline V gene, CDR1 is MNHEY and CDR2 is SMNVEV (reference sequence). Trimming shortened V by 6 bases and J by 6 bases, and 20 bases separated the two germline ends. The CDR3 length is 15 residues. The isolated RNA, all of it, was reverse transcribed, so expressed TCRB transcripts were what got sequenced. The method was immunoSEQ multiplex PCR; TCRdb's version includes in-frame clones alone and lacks a portion of them. The sample comprises 140,000 or so clones, about 13% of which are singletons, and about 1.3% rests with the top ten. The sample consisted of central memory CD4+ T cells from blood. The chain links TRBV27 to TRBJ1-2; D is undetermined. The source is a man between 18 and 35 years old with type 1 diabetes. The DNA for the CDR3 is TGTGCCAGCAGGGGATCAGGCAGACAAGTGGATGGCTACACCTTC. This translates into CASRGSGRQVDGYTF.